Listed here is a single T cell receptor (beta chain). What it binds is not known. It may be a read error: a sequence one base away is much more abundant. From RNA transcripts, TCR beta CDR3 regions were amplified. HTBI primers were employed in a first-round RT-PCR of the TCR CDR3. Via MiXCR, TCRdb re-called the multiplex PCR reads, giving one row per CDR3 protein. The top ten clones hold just over 55% of a sample with over 250,000 distinct CDR3 sequences, more than 15% of them seen once. The germline V gene has CDR1 MNHNS and CDR2 SASEGT. This CDR3 has 14 amino acids. V shed 5 bases and J 8 bases; nucleotides not matched to a gene: 6. This sample stems from a study of T cells in Graves' hyperthyroidism and ophthalmopathy. Findings and limits, study-wide: The authors' 13 V-J model separated ophthalmopathy from stable hyperthyroidism.

The J gene is TRBJ2-2, the V gene TRBV6-1; TRBD1 aligns across 9 bases. This TCR derives from a woman aged 60-75 years with Graves' ophthalmopathy. The sequenced sample was blood. CDR3 loop: CASSLRTGDGELFF. In nucleotides, the CDR3 is TGTGCCAGCAGTCTCCGGACAGGGGATGGGGAGCTGTTTTTT.